The 9 T cell receptor beta chains reported below all come from one sample, sequenced in a study of T cell repertoires in cytomegalovirus infection. MiXCR, applied by TCRdb to the reads, yields one record per CDR3 protein. This sample has about 100,000 distinct CDR3 sequences, with 20% to 30% found just once. Sequencing was carried out using CD8+ T cells from PBMCs. These TCRs come from a human donor in good health (CMV status not recorded). Some clones in this sample may be carry-over from other donors' samples.

J is TRBJ2-1 and V is TRBV2; D unresolved. Germline CDR1 and CDR2: SNHLY and FYNNEI. CDR3 size: 9 residues. The V gene lost 11 bases and the J gene lost 10 bases, with 9 bases spanning the gap. Here the CDR3 reads CAVKWEQFF. CDR3 DNA: TGTGCCGTCAAATGGGAGCAGTTCTTC.

There are a few counts of this clonotype. The rearrangement links TRBV19 to TRBJ2-5; TRBD2 matches at 11 bases. Germline lookup yields CDR1 LNHDA and CDR2 SQIVND (reference sequence). J lost 7 bases, V lost 5 bases, and 15 bases had no gene match. The CDR3 is 17 amino acids. The chain's CDR3 is CASSHGLAGSDKATQYF. The CDR3 DNA reads as TGTGCCAGTAGTCATGGACTAGCGGGCTCTGATAAGGCGACCCAGTACTTC. The full variable domain, with the rest looked up from reference TRBV19 and TRBJ2-5, is DGGITQSPKYLFRKEGQNVTLSCEQNLNHDAMYWYRQDPGQGLRLIYYSQIVNDFQKGDIAEGYSVSREKKESFPLTVTSAQKNPTAFYLCASSHGLAGSDKATQYFGPGTRLLVL.

The V call is TRBV7-9, the J call TRBJ2-7, with D tentatively TRBD1 (6 bases). CDR3 length: 14 residues. The V gene lost 5 bases and the J gene lost 6 bases, with 17 bases spanning the gap. Germline CDR1 is SEHNR and CDR2 is FQNEAQ (reference sequence). The CDR3 DNA sequence: TGTGCCAGCAGCACCCGAGAGGGGGTTCGCGAGCAGTACTTC. Amino acid sequence: CASSTREGVREQYF. Variable domain in full (rest from reference TRBV7-9 and TRBJ2-7): DTGVSQNPRHKITKRGQNVTFRCDPISEHNRLYWYRQTLGQGPEFLTYFQNEAQLEKSRLLSDRFSAERPKGSFSTLEIQRTEQGDSAMYLCASSTREGVREQYFGPGTRLTVT.

In its sample, this clonotype was seen many times. The CDR3 here is CASSYGQGAHNEQFF. The CDR3 nucleotides read TGTGCCAGCAGTTACGGACAGGGGGCCCACAATGAGCAGTTCTTC. The chain recombines TRBV7-3 with TRBJ2-1; 11 nucleotides align to TRBD1. The length of the CDR3 is 15 residues. Unmatched junction bases numbered 6, after V lost 6 bases and J lost 5 bases. The germline CDR1 and CDR2 sequences are SGHTA and FQGTGA.

This clonotype was found many times. This sequence joins TRBV7-9 and TRBJ2-7, with TRBD1 matching over 9 bases. CDR1 and CDR2 from the germline V gene are SEHNR and FQNEAQ (reference sequence). This CDR3 region has 17 residues. The ends lost 5 bases at V and 1 base at J; junction bases unmatched: 12. The CDR3 here is CASSPQPGQGFSYEQYF. DNA of the CDR3: TGTGCCAGCAGCCCCCAGCCGGGACAGGGATTTTCCTACGAGCAGTACTTC.

This clonotype was seen more than once but under ten times. The V call is TRBV30, the J call TRBJ2-7; 7 bases are a match to TRBD1. The germline gives CDR1 GTSNPN, CDR2 SVGIG (reference sequence). The CDR3 sequence is 15 residues long. V lost 0 bases and J lost 1; bases outside the gene matches: 6. The CDR3 DNA sequence: TGTGCCTGGAGTGTGTTGACAGGGAAGTCCTACGAGCAGTACTTC. Translation gives CAWSVLTGKSYEQYF. Full variable domain (outside the CDR3, taken from reference TRBV30 and TRBJ2-7): SQTIHQWPATLVQPVGSPLSLECTVEGTSNPNLYWYRQAAGRGLQLLFYSVGIGQISSEVPQNLSASRPQDRQFILSSKKLLLSDSGFYLCAWSVLTGKSYEQYFGPGTRLTVT.

This clonotype was detected only a few times. The chain links TRBV20-1 to TRBJ2-5, with 9 nucleotides matching TRBD2. Germline lookup yields CDR1 DFQATT and CDR2 SNEGSKA (reference sequence). Trimming removed 5 bases from V and 3 bases from J; junction bases left unmatched: 7. The CDR3 extends over 14 amino acids. Here the CDR3 reads CSAGTSQMKETQYF. CDR3 bases: TGCAGTGCTGGGACTAGCCAAATGAAAGAGACCCAGTACTTC.

This clonotype was observed a few times. The chain carries TRBV20-1 and TRBJ2-1; the D call may be TRBD1 or TRBD2 (5 bases each). This CDR3 comprises 14 residues. The germline V gene encodes CDR1 DFQATT and CDR2 SNEGSKA (reference sequence). V was trimmed by 0 bases and J by 10 bases, leaving 16 bases between them. CDR3 bases: TGCAGTGCTAGAGATCCATGGGGGTCCGAAGAGCAGTTCTTC. Translation gives CSARDPWGSEEQFF.

This clonotype was found a few times. The V gene is TRBV6-2 or TRBV6-3, the J gene TRBJ2-1, with 15 positions matching TRBD2. This CDR3 comprises 15 residues. V trimming: 6 bases; J trimming: 9 bases; junction bases outside the gene matches: 6. Germline CDR1 reads MNHEY; CDR2 reads SVGEGT. CDR3 in DNA: TGTGCCAGCAGCCCAGGGACTAGCGGGAGGTCTGAGCAGTTCTTC. This gives the protein CASSPGTSGRSEQFF.